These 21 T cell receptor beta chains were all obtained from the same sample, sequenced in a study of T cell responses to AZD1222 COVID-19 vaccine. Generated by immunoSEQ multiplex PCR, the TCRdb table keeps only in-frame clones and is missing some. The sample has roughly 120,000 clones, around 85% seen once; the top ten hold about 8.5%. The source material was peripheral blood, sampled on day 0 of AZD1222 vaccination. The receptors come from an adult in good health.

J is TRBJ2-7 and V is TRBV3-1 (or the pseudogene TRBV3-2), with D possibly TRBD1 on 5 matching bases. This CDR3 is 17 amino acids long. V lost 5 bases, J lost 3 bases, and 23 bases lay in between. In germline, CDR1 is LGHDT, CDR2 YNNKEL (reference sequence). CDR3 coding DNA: TGTGCCAGCAGCTACGAAGCAGGATTTACCCAGGGCTACGAGCAGTACTTC. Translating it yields CASSYEAGFTQGYEQYF.

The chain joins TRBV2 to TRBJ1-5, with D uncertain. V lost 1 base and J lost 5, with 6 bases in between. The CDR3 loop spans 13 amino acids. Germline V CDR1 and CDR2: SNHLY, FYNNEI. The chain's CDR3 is CASSEVADQPQHF. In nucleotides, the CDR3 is TGTGCCAGCAGTGAAGTGGCAGATCAGCCCCAGCATTTT.

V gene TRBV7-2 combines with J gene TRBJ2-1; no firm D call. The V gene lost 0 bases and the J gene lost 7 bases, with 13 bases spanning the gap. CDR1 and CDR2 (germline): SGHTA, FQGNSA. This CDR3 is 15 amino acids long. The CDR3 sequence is CASSLASRTGNEQFF. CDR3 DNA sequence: TGTGCCAGCAGCTTAGCTAGCCGAACTGGGAATGAGCAGTTCTTC.

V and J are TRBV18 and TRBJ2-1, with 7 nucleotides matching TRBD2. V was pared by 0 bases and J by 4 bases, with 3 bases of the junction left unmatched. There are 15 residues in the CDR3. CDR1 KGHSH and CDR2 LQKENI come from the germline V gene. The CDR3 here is CASSPPSGNYNEQFF. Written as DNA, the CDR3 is TGTGCCAGCTCACCACCCAGCGGGAATTACAATGAGCAGTTCTTC.

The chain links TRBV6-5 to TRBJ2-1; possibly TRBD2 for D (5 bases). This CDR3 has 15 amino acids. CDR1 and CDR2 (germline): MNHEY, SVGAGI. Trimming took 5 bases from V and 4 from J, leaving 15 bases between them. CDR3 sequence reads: CASSHNPLDYNEQFF. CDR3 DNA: TGTGCCAGCAGTCATAACCCACTAGATTACAATGAGCAGTTCTTC.

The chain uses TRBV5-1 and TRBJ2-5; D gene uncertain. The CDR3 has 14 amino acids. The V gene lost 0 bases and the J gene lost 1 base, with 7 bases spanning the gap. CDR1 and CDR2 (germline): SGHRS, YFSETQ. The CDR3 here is CASSLDIRQETQYF. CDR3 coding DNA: TGCGCCAGCAGCTTGGATATCCGCCAAGAGACCCAGTACTTC. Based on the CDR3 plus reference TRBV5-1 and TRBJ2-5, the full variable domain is KAGVTQTPRYLIKTRGQQVTLSCSPISGHRSVSWYQQTPGQGLQFLFEYFSETQRNKGNFPGRFSGRQFSNSRSEMNVSTLELGDSALYLCASSLDIRQETQYFGPGTRLLVL.

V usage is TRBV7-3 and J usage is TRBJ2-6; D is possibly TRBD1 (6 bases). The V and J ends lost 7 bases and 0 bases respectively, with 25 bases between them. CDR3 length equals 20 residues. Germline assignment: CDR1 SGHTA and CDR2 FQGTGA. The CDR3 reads CASTLLGGLQSYSGANVLTF. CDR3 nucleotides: TGTGCCAGCACCCTTCTTGGGGGCCTACAAAGTTACTCTGGGGCCAACGTCCTGACTTTC.

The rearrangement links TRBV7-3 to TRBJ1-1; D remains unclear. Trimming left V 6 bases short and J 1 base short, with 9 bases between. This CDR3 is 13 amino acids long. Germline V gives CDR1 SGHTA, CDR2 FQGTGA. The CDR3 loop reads CASSPGRNTEAFF. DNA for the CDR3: TGTGCCAGCAGTCCTGGACGGAACACTGAAGCTTTCTTT.

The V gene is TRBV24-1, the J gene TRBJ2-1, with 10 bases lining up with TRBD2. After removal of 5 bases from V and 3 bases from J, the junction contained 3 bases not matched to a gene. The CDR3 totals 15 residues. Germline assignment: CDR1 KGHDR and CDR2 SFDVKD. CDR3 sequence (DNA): TGTGCCACCAGTGCTAGCGGGAGTCTCTACAATGAGCAGTTCTTC. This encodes CATSASGSLYNEQFF.

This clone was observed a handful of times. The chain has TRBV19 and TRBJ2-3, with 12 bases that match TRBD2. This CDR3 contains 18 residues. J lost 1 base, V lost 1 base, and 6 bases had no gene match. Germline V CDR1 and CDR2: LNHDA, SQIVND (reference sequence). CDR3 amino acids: CASSIARLAGARTDTQYF. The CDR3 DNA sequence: TGTGCCAGTAGTATAGCCCGACTAGCGGGGGCCCGCACAGATACGCAGTATTTT.

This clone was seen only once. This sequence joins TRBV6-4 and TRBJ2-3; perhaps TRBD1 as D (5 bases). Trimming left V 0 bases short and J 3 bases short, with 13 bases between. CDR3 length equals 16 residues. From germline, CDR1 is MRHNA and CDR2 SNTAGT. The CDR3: CASSDSQGSSTDTQYF. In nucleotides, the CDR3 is TGTGCCAGCAGTGACTCGCAGGGATCGAGTACAGATACGCAGTATTTT.

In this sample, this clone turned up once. The CDR3 sequence: CASSVRRDNQLTF. CDR3 in DNA: TGTGCCAGTAGTGTAAGAAGGGACAATCAACTCACCTTC. The chain has TRBV19 and TRBJ1-2; the D gene is possibly TRBD1 (6 bases). There are 13 residues in the CDR3. Looked up from germline, CDR1 is LNHDA and CDR2 is SQIVND (reference sequence). Trimming cost V 5 bases and J 13 bases, with 20 bases left between them.

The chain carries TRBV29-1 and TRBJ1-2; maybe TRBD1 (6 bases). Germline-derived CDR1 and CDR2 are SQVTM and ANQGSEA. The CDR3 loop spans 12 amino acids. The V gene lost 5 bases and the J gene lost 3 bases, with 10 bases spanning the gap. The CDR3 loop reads CSVLGQYYGYTF. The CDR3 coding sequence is TGCAGCGTTTTAGGACAGTACTATGGCTACACCTTC. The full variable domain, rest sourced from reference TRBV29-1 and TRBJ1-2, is SAVISQKPSRDICQRGTSLTIQCQVDSQVTMMFWYRQQPGQSLTLIATANQGSEATYESGFVIDKFPISRPNLTFSTLTVSNMSPEDSSIYLCSVLGQYYGYTFGSGTRLTVV.

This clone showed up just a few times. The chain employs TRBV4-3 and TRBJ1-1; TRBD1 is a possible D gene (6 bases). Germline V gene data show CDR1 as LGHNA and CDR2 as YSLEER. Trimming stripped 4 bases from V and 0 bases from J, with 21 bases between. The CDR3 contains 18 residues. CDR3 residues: CASSPLQGIRAMNTEAFF. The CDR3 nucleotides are TGCGCCAGCAGCCCCTTACAGGGAATACGGGCGATGAACACTGAAGCTTTCTTT.

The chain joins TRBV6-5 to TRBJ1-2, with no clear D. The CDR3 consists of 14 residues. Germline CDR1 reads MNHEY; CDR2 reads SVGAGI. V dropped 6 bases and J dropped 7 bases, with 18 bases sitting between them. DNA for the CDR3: TGTGCCAGCAGGTATCCGGTGGACGGTGGTGGCTACACCTTC. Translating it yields CASRYPVDGGGYTF.

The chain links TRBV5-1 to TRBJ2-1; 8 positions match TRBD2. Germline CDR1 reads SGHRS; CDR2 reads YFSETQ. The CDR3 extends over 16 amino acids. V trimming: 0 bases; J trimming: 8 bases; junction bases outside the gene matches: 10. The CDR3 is CASSLGLAGRGDEQFF. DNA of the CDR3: TGCGCCAGCAGCTTGGGGCTAGCGGGTCGGGGAGATGAGCAGTTCTTC.

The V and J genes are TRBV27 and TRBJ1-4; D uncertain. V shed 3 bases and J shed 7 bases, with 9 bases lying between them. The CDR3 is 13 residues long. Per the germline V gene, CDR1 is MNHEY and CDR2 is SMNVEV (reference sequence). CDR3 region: CASSFRYGEKLFF. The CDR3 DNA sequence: TGTGCCAGCAGTTTTCGATACGGTGAAAAACTGTTTTTT.

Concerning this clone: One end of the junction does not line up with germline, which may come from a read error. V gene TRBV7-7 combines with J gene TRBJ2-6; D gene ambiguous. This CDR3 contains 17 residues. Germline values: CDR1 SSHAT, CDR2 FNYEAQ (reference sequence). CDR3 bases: TGTGCTAGCAGCTCGGACGGAGCATATTCTGGGGCCAACGTCCTGACTTTC. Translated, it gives CASSSDGAYSGANVLTF.

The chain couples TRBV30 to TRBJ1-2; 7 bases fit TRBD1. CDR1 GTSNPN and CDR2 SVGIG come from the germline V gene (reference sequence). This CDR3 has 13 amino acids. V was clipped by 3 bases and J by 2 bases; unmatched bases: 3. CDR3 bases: TGTGCCTGGAGCGGGGACAGCAACTATGGCTACACCTTC. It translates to CAWSGDSNYGYTF. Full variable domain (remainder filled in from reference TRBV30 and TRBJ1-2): SQTIHQWPATLVQPVGSPLSLECTVEGTSNPNLYWYRQAAGRGLQLLFYSVGIGQISSEVPQNLSASRPQDRQFILSSKKLLLSDSGFYLCAWSGDSNYGYTFGSGTRLTVV.

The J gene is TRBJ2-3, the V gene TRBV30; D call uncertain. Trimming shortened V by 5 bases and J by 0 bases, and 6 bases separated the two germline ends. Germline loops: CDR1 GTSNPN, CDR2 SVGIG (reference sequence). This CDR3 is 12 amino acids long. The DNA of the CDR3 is TGTGCCTGGGCCTCAAGCACAGATACGCAGTATTTT. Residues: CAWASSTDTQYF. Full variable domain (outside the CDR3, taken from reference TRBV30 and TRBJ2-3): SQTIHQWPATLVQPVGSPLSLECTVEGTSNPNLYWYRQAAGRGLQLLFYSVGIGQISSEVPQNLSASRPQDRQFILSSKKLLLSDSGFYLCAWASSTDTQYFGPGTRLTVL.

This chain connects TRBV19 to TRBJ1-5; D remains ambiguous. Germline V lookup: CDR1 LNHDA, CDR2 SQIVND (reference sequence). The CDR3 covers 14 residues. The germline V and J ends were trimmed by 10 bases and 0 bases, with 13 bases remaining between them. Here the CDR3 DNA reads TGTGCCACCTCGGACGGAACTAGCAATCAGCCCCAGCATTTT. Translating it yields CATSDGTSNQPQHF.